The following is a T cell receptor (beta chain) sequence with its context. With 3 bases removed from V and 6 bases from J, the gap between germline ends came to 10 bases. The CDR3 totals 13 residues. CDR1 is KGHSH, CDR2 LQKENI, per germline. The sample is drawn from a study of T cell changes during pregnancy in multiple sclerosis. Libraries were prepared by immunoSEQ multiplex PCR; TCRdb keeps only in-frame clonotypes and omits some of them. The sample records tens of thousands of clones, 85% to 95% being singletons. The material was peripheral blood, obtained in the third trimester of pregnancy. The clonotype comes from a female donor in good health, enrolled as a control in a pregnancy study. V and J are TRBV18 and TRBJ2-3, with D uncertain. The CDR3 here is CASSPSPGDTQYF. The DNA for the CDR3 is TGTGCCAGCTCACCTTCCCCCGGGGATACGCAGTATTTT.